This T cell receptor beta chain was observed in a study of PD-1 blockade in classical Hodgkin lymphoma. Regarding the study as a whole: The study reported lower baseline TCR diversity in newly diagnosed patients than in healthy donors.

Produced via immunoSEQ multiplex PCR; TCRdb's table is partial and in-frame only. The sample contains roughly 100,000 clones, around 89% of which appear only once. Autologous stem cell transplantation was followed by relapse in every patient, and brentuximab vedotin exposure varied. A word on this clone: Antigen unknown.

J gave up 6 bases and V 4 bases, and 12 bases lay outside the gene matches. The V gene's germline CDR1 is SGHDT and CDR2 YYEEEE. The CDR3 has 16 residues. The rearrangement joins TRBV5-6 to TRBJ2-1; 8 bases map to TRBD2. The receptor comes from a human donor with classical Hodgkin lymphoma. The specimen was peripheral blood mononuclear cells (PBMCs), collected before the second cycle of nivolumab. CDR3 sequence reads: CASSPRAGGIGNEQFF. The CDR3 nucleotides read TGTGCCAGCAGCCCACGGGCGGGGGGCATCGGCAATGAGCAGTTCTTC.